This TCR beta chain derives from a study of shared clonotypes between healthy human individuals. For the study at large: Per-donor plates numbered three CD4 naive, three CD4 memory, two CD8 naive and one CD8 memory. Whole-study findings and limits: Sampling included only blood; tissue repertoires likely differ.

Germline V gene data show CDR1 as SGHRS and CDR2 as YFSETQ. The CDR3 extends over 12 amino acids. V was shortened by 4 bases and J by 1 base, with 6 bases between the two germline ends. The assay was immunoSEQ multiplex PCR, and TCRdb's table has in-frame clones only and misses some. This sample has over 2 million clones, with 85% to 95% found just once. Worth noting for this clone: The target antigen is unknown.

The V gene is TRBV5-1, the J gene TRBJ2-7; no firm D call. Sequenced material: naive CD4+ T cells sorted from blood. The sample's subset: CD45RA+ positively selected. This TCR came from a man between 18 and 29 years old in good health. The CDR3 DNA reads as TGCGCCAGCAGCAAAAATTCCTACGAGCAGTACTTC. Protein product: CASSKNSYEQYF.